There are a few counts of the clone carrying this T cell receptor (beta chain). Its antigen is unidentified. The CDR3 is 14 residues long. Germline assignment: CDR1 KGHSH and CDR2 LQKENI. With 2 bases removed from V and 8 bases from J, the gap between germline ends came to 12 bases. This specimen belongs to a study of cytotoxic CD8 clonotypes in ibrutinib-treated CLL. Study-wide context: Included were 11 relapsed/refractory and roughly 15 treatment-naive patients, of whom roughly 17 were IGHV unmutated.

TCRdb's table, derived via immunoSEQ multiplex PCR, lists solely in-frame clones and lacks some. The sample includes about 150,000 clones, around 76% of them seen just once. Findings of the study overall: Clonality at baseline surpassed age-matched healthy donors and tracked circulating CD8+ T-cell counts.

The V gene is TRBV18, the J gene TRBJ1-4; D call uncertain. This specimen was PBMCs, taken after 24 months of ibrutinib treatment. This TCR was recovered from a human donor with chronic lymphocytic leukemia. DNA for the CDR3: TGTGCCAGCTCACCAGGTCAGATCGGGGAAAAACTGTTTTTT. Translation: CASSPGQIGEKLFF.